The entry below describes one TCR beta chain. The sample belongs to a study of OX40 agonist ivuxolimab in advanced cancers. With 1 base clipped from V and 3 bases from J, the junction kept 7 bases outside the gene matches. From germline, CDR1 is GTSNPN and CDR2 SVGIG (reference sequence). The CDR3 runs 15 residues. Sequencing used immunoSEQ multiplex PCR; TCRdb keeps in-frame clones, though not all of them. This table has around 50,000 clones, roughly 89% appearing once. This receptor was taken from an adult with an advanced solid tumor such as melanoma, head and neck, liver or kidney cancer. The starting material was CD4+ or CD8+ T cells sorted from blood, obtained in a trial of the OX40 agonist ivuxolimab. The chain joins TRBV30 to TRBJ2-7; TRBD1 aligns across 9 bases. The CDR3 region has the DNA TGTGCCTGGAGTGGGGAGGGACAGGGTGTCTACGAGCAGTACTTC. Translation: CAWSGEGQGVYEQYF. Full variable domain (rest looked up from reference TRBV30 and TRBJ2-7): SQTIHQWPATLVQPVGSPLSLECTVEGTSNPNLYWYRQAAGRGLQLLFYSVGIGQISSEVPQNLSASRPQDRQFILSSKKLLLSDSGFYLCAWSGEGQGVYEQYFGPGTRLTVT.